This TCR beta chain was captured by sequencing in a study of blood T cell repertoires in COVID-19. Each recovered donor of Cohort 3 presented with two negative PCRs, clearance, or symptom resolution. The germline V gene encodes CDR1 LNHDA and CDR2 SQIVND (reference sequence). Trimming left V 3 bases short and J 13 bases short, with 21 bases between. CDR3 length: 14 amino acids. Methods used by the authors: Estimation of nucleated cell counts relied on the amplification of reference gene primers. The assay was immunoSEQ multiplex PCR, and TCRdb's table has in-frame clones only and misses some. V and J calls and clone size come straight from that table; D and trimming were deduced from the DNA. This sample has fewer than 300,000 clones, with approximately 85% found just once.

The sequencing input was PBMCs or T cells enriched from blood (not recorded which). The origin of this receptor is a woman in her thirties who had recovered from COVID-19. The chain employs TRBV19 and TRBJ1-2; weak D call: TRBD1 (6 bases). Here the CDR3 reads CASSIEHARGAVTF. CDR3 bases: TGTGCCAGTAGTATTGAACACGCACGGGGGGCCGTCACCTTC.